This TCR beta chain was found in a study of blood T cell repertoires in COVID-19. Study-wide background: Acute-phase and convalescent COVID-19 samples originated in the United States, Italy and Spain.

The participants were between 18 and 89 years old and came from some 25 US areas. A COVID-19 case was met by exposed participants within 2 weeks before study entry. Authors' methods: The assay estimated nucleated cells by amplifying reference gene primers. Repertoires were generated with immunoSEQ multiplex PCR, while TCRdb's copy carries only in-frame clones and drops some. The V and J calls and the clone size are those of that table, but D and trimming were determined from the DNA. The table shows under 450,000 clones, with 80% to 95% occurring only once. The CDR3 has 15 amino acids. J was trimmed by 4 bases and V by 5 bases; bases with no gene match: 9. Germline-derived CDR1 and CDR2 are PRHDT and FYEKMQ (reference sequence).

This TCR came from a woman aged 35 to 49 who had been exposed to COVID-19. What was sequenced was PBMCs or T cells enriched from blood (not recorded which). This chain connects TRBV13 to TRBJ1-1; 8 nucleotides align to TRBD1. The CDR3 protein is CASSTYRGRATEAFF. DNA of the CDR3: TGTGCCAGCAGCACTTACAGGGGGAGGGCCACTGAAGCTTTCTTT.